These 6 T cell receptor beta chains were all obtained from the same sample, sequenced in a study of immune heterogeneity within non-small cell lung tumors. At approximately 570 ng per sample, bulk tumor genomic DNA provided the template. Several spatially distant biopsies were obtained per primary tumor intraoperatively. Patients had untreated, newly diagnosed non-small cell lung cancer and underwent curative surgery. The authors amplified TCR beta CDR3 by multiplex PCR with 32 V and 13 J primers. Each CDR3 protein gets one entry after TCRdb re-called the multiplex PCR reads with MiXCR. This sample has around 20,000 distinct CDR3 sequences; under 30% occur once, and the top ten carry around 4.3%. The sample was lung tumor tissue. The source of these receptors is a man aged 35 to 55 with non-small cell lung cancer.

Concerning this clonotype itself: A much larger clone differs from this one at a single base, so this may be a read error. The CDR3 nucleotides are TGTGCCAGCAGCTCCCGGCCCACGGGGGGCTACGAGCATTACTTC. Its protein is CASSSRPTGGYEHYF. The chain couples TRBV11-2 to TRBJ2-7; D is perhaps TRBD2 (7 bases). In germline, CDR1 is SGHAT, CDR2 FQNNGV. CDR3 size: 15 residues.

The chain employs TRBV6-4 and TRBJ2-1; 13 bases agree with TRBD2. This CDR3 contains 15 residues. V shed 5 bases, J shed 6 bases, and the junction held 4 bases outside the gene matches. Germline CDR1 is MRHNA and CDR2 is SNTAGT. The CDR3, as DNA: TGTGCCAGCAGTTCGGGACTAGCGGGACGCAATGAGCAGTTCTTC. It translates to CASSSGLAGRNEQFF.

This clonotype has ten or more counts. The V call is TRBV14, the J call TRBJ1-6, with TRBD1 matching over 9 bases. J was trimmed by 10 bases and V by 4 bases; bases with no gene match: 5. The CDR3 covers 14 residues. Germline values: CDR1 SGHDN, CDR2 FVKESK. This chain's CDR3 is CASSRRQGGSPLHF. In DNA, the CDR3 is TGTGCCAGCAGCCGCCGACAGGGGGGCTCACCCCTCCACTTT.

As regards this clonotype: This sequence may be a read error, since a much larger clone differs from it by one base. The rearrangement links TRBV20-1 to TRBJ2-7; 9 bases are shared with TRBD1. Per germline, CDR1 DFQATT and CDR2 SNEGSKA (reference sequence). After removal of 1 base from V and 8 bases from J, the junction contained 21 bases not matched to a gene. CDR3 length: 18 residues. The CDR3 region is CSARGPPGQGFVSYQQYF. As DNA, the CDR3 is TGCAGTGCTAGAGGCCCTCCGGGACAGGGATTCGTTTCGTACCAGCAGTACTTC.

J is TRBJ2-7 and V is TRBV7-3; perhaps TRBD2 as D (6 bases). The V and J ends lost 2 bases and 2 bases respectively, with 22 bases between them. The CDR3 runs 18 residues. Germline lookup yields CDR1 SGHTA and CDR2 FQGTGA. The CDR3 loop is CASSLSHSRGTVAYEQYF. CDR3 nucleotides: TGTGCCAGCAGCTTATCCCACTCCCGCGGGACTGTAGCCTACGAGCAGTACTTC. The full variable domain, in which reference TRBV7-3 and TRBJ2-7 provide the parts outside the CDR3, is GAGVSQTPSNKVTEKGKYVELRCDPISGHTALYWYRQSLGQGPEFLIYFQGTGAADDSGLPNDRFFAVRPEGSVSTLKIQRTERGDSAVYLCASSLSHSRGTVAYEQYFGPGTRLTVT.

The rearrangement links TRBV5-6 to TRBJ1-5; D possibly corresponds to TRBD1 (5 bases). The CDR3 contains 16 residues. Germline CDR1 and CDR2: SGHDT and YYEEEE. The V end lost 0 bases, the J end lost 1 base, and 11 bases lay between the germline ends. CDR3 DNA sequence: TGTGCCAGCAGCTTGGGGGGGTTGGAGAGCAATCAGCCCCAGCATTTT. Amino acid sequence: CASSLGGLESNQPQHF.